This T cell receptor beta chain was sequenced during a study of blood T cell repertoires in COVID-19. Clones were read by immunoSEQ multiplex PCR, and TCRdb kept only the in-frame ones, dropping some. The sample lists 150,000 to 200,000 clones; 88% were seen once. Germline lookup yields CDR1 SQVTM and CDR2 ANQGSEA. The CDR3 consists of 14 residues. V dropped 5 bases and J dropped 7; count of bases not matched to a gene: 10. This clonotype was sampled from a woman in her 30s with acute or convalescent COVID-19. The chain couples TRBV29-1 to TRBJ2-2, with 7 bases that match TRBD2. The sequenced material came from peripheral blood. Here the CDR3 DNA reads TGCAGCGTTAGGCGGGAGAGGAAGAGCGGGGAGCTGTTTTTT. Protein product: CSVRRERKSGELFF.